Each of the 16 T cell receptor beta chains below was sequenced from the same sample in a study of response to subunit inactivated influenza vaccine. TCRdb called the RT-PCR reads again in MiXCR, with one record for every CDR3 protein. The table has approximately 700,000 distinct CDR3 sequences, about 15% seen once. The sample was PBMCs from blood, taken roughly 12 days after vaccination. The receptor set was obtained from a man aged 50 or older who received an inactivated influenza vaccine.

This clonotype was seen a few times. The CDR3 sequence is CASSIRSGKNREQFF. The CDR3 region has the DNA TGTGCCAGTAGTATACGGAGCGGGAAAAACCGTGAGCAGTTCTTC. The genes are TRBV19 and TRBJ2-1, with 7 positions matching TRBD2. CDR1 and CDR2 (germline): LNHDA, SQIVND (reference sequence). This CDR3 has 15 amino acids. With 2 bases clipped from V and 9 bases from J, the junction kept 10 bases outside the gene matches.

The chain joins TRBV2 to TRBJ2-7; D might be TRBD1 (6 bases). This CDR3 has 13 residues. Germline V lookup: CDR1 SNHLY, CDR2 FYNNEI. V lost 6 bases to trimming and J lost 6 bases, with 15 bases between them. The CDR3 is CASRPKGVSEQYF. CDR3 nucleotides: TGTGCCAGCAGACCTAAGGGGGTCAGCGAGCAGTACTTC.

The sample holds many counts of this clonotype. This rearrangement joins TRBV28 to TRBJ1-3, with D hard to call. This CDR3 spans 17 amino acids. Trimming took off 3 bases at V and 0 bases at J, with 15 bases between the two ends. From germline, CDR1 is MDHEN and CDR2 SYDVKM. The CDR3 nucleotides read TGTGCCAGCAGTTTCCGTATGTCCTCTGTCTCTGGAAACACCATATATTTT. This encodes CASSFRMSSVSGNTIYF.

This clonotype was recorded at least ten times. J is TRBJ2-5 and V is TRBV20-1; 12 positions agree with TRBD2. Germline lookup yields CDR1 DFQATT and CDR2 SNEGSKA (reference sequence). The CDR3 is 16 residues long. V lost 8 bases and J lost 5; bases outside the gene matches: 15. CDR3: CSSVGPLAGGPETQYF. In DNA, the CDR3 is TGCAGTAGCGTGGGTCCTCTAGCGGGGGGGCCGGAGACCCAGTACTTC.

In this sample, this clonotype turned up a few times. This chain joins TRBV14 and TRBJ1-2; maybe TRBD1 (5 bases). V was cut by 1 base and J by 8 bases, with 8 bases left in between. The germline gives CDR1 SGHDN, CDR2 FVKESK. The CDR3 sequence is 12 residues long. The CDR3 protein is CASSQAGIGYTF. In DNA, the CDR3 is TGTGCCAGCAGCCAAGCAGGGATCGGCTACACCTTC.

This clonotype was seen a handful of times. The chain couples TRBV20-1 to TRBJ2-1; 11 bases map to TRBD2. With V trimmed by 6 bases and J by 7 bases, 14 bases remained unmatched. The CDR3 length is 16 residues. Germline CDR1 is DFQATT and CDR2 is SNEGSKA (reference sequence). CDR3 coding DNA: TGCAGTGCCTTCAAAGCCGGGACTAGCGGATTAAATGAGCAGTTCTTC. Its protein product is CSAFKAGTSGLNEQFF.

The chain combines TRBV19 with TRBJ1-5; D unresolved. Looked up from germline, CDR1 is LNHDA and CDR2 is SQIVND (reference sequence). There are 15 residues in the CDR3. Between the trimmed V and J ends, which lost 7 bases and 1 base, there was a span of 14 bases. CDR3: CASNLDGVSNQPQHF. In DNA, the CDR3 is TGTGCCAGTAACCTGGACGGGGTGAGCAATCAGCCCCAGCATTTT.

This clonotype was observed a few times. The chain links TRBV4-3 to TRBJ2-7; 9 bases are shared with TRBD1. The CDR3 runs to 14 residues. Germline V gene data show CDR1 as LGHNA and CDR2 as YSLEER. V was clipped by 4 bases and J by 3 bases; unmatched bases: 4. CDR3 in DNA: TGCGCCAGCAGCCGTAGGGACAGGGACTACGAGCAGTACTTC. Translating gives CASSRRDRDYEQYF.

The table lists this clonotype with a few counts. The CDR3 nucleotides are TGTGCCACCAGTGACTTGAGGGACAAACAAGAGACCCAGTACTTC. The encoded protein is CATSDLRDKQETQYF. The J gene is TRBJ2-5, the V gene TRBV24-1, with D perhaps TRBD1 (6 bases). V was clipped by 4 bases and J by 2 bases, with 13 bases between them. The CDR3 length is 15 residues. Germline assignment: CDR1 KGHDR and CDR2 SFDVKD.

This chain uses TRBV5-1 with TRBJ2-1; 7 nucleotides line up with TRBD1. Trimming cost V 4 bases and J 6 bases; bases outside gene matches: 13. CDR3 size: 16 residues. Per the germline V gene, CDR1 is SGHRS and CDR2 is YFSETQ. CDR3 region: CASSPKEGAGGNEQFF. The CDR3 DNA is TGCGCCAGCAGCCCCAAAGAGGGGGCTGGGGGCAATGAGCAGTTCTTC.

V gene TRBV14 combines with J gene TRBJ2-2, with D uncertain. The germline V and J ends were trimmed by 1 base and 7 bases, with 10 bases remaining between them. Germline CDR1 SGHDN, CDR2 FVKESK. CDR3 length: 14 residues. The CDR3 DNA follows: TGTGCCAGCAGCCAAGCCCTCGTTTTCGGGGAGCTGTTTTTT. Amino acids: CASSQALVFGELFF. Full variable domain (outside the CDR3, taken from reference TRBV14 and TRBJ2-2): EAGVTQFPSHSVIEKGQTVTLRCDPISGHDNLYWYRRVMGKEIKFLLHFVKESKQDESGMPNNRFLAERTGGTYSTLKVQPAELEDSGVYFCASSQALVFGELFFGEGSRLTVL.

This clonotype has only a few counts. CDR3 protein: CSVDLGAAEAFF. The CDR3 DNA reads as TGCAGCGTTGACCTGGGGGCCGCTGAAGCTTTCTTT. The chain carries TRBV29-1 and TRBJ1-1; perhaps TRBD1 as D (6 bases). Per germline, CDR1 SQVTM and CDR2 ANQGSEA. Trimming shortened V by 3 bases and J by 6 bases, and 11 bases separated the two germline ends. The CDR3 contains 12 residues.

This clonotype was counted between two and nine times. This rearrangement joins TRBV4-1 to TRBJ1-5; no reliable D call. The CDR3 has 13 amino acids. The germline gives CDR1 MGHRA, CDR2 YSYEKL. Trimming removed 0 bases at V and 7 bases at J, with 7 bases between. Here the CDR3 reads CASSQDDAQPQHF. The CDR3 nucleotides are TGCGCCAGCAGCCAAGATGACGCCCAGCCCCAGCATTTT.

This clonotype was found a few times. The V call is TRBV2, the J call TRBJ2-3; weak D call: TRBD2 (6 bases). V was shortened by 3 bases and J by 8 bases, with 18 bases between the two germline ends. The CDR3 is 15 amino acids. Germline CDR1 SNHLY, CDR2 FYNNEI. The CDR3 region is CASSEVRGADFTQYF. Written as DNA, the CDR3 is TGTGCCAGCAGTGAGGTGCGGGGCGCAGATTTTACGCAGTATTTT.

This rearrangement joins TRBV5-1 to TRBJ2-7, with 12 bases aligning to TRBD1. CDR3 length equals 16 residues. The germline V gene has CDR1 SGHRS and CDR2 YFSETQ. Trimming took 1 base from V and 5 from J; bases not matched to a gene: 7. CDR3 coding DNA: TGCGCCAGCAGCTTGAATGCCGGGACAGGGGGCAACGAGCAGTACTTC. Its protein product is CASSLNAGTGGNEQYF.

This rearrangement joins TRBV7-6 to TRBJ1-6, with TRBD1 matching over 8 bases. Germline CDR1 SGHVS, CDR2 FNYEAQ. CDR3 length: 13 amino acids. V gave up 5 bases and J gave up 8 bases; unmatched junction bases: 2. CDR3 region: CASSPGGDSPLHF. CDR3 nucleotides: TGTGCCAGCAGCCCAGGGGGCGATTCACCCCTCCACTTT.